This T cell receptor (beta chain) was profiled in a study of T cell responses to AZD1222 COVID-19 vaccine. Study findings and constraints: As reported, nearly half of all spike-specific TCRs target variant regions that are unmutated. Elevations in Spike-specific TCR breadth and depth followed administration of two AZD1222 doses. CD4 TCRs associated with vaccination spanned spike, dominating at 160-218 and 743-854.

CDR1 and CDR2 from the germline V gene are SQVTM and ANQGSEA. CDR3 length equals 16 residues. The V segment lost 6 bases and the J segment 0 bases; nucleotides outside the gene matches: 12. Clones were read by immunoSEQ multiplex PCR, and TCRdb kept only the in-frame ones, dropping some. The repertoire includes under 150,000 clones, around 90% of them detected once, and 1.5% to 2% sits in the top ten. This clone was recorded once. Its cognate antigen is unknown. Source: peripheral blood, taken 28 days after the second AZD1222 dose. This sequence joins TRBV29-1 and TRBJ1-2; 8 bases match TRBD1. The TCR sequence derives from an adult who received the AZD1222 COVID-19 vaccine. CDR3: CSVHPDRAVANYGYTF. The CDR3 coding sequence is TGCAGCGTCCACCCGGACAGGGCCGTTGCTAACTATGGCTACACCTTC.